The 13 T cell receptor beta chains below were found in one sample sequenced in a study of blood T cell repertoires in COVID-19. TCRdb's table, derived via immunoSEQ multiplex PCR, lists solely in-frame clones and lacks some. The table lists under 500,000 clones, 70% to 90% of them singletons. Material: PBMCs or T cells enriched from blood (not recorded which). Source of these receptors: a woman aged 18-29 years with acute COVID-19.

This chain uses TRBV5-5 with TRBJ2-1, with D possibly matching TRBD1 (5 bases). The V gene's germline CDR1 is SGHKS and CDR2 YYEKEE (reference sequence). The CDR3 is 16 amino acids. The V gene lost 5 bases and the J gene lost 0 bases, with 15 bases spanning the gap. This CDR3 reads CASSIDSMSSYNEQFF. In DNA, the CDR3 is TGTGCCAGCAGTATTGACAGTATGAGCTCCTACAATGAGCAGTTCTTC.

This clone was counted a few times. The chain joins TRBV10-3 to TRBJ2-7, with 7 positions matching TRBD1. V shed 3 bases and J 7 bases; nucleotides not matched to a gene: 9. The V gene's germline CDR1 is ENHRY and CDR2 SYGVKD. This CDR3 comprises 14 residues. CDR3 protein: CAISEGAGGMEQYF. DNA for the CDR3: TGTGCCATCAGTGAAGGGGCAGGGGGAATGGAGCAGTACTTC.

The chain carries TRBV7-8 and TRBJ1-5; 8 nucleotides align to TRBD1. Germline V lookup: CDR1 SGHVS, CDR2 FQNEAQ. The ends lost 5 bases at V and 3 bases at J; junction bases unmatched: 9. This CDR3 has 16 amino acids. The CDR3: CASSAQTGVDNQPQHF. The CDR3 nucleotides read TGTGCCAGCAGCGCCCAGACAGGGGTCGACAATCAGCCCCAGCATTTT.

The chain is built from TRBV30 and TRBJ1-6; a weak D match, TRBD1 (6 bases). This CDR3 is 13 amino acids long. Germline V lookup: CDR1 GTSNPN, CDR2 SVGIG (reference sequence). Trimming took 7 bases from V and 8 from J, leaving 15 bases between them. CDR3 DNA: TGTGCCTTAAATGGACAGATTGATTCACCCCTCCACTTT. As protein: CALNGQIDSPLHF.

The chain joins TRBV6-5 to TRBJ1-3; tentative D call: TRBD1 (6 bases). Trimming removed 7 bases from V and 2 bases from J, with 15 bases in between. CDR1 is MNHEY, CDR2 SVGAGI, per germline. The length of the CDR3 is 15 residues. The chain's CDR3 is CASTDRTGTGNTIYF. The CDR3 coding sequence is TGTGCCAGCACCGACCGAACAGGGACTGGAAACACCATATATTTT.

V and J are TRBV29-1 and TRBJ1-2; D gene ambiguous. The germline V and J ends were trimmed by 0 bases and 5 bases, with 7 bases remaining between them. The CDR3 length is 12 residues. Germline CDR1 SQVTM, CDR2 ANQGSEA. In DNA, the CDR3 is TGCAGCGTTGAAGAAAGGAGATATGGCTACACCTTC. This sequence encodes CSVEERRYGYTF.

This clone was detected a few times. The rearrangement links TRBV19 to TRBJ1-1; weak D call: TRBD1 (5 bases). The CDR3 loop spans 11 amino acids. The V end lost 4 bases, the J end lost 7 bases, and 7 bases lay between the germline ends. The germline gives CDR1 LNHDA, CDR2 SQIVND (reference sequence). CDR3 nucleotide sequence: TGTGCCAGTAGTAACAGGTATGAAGCTTTCTTT. The encoded protein is CASSNRYEAFF.

This chain joins TRBV28 and TRBJ1-2; 7 nucleotides agree with TRBD1. V dropped 7 bases and J dropped 0; count of bases not matched to a gene: 8. The CDR3 is 15 amino acids. The germline CDR1 and CDR2 sequences are MDHEN and SYDVKM. The CDR3 DNA reads TGTGCCAGCATGGTTACAGGGGCCACTAACTATGGCTACACCTTC. This codes for CASMVTGATNYGYTF.

This sequence joins TRBV4-3 and TRBJ2-7; D is ambiguous. V lost 0 bases to trimming and J lost 2 bases, with 8 bases between them. The CDR3 spans 14 residues. Per germline, CDR1 LGHNA and CDR2 YSLEER. In nucleotides, the CDR3 is TGCGCCAGCAGCCAAGATCCGTTCGCCTACGAGCAGTACTTC. Its protein product is CASSQDPFAYEQYF.

The V gene is TRBV28, the J gene TRBJ1-2, with a weak D call TRBD1 (6 bases). CDR1 and CDR2 from the germline V gene are MDHEN and SYDVKM. The germline V and J ends were trimmed by 5 bases and 5 bases, with 12 bases remaining between them. The CDR3 covers 13 residues. CDR3 protein: CASSETQGYGYTF. CDR3 DNA sequence: TGTGCCAGCAGTGAAACTCAGGGGTATGGCTACACCTTC.

The chain combines TRBV5-4 with TRBJ2-3; 8 nucleotides line up with TRBD2. There are 18 residues in the CDR3. Per the germline V gene, CDR1 is SGHNT and CDR2 is YYREEE (reference sequence). The J segment lost 5 bases and the V segment lost 4 bases, leaving 18 bases of the junction unmatched. CDR3 sequence: CASSHTRGGTSVKDTQYF. The CDR3 DNA follows: TGTGCCAGCAGCCATACCCGGGGCGGGACTAGTGTTAAAGATACGCAGTATTTT.

V gene TRBV14 combines with J gene TRBJ2-7; a possible D gene is TRBD1 (6 bases). V was trimmed by 3 bases and J by 2 bases, leaving 14 bases between them. CDR3 length: 15 amino acids. The V gene's germline CDR1 is SGHDN and CDR2 FVKESK. CDR3 loop: CASSHRTVPTYEQYF. DNA for the CDR3: TGTGCCAGCAGCCATAGGACAGTACCAACCTACGAGCAGTACTTC.

This clone was seen once. This chain connects TRBV3-1 (or the pseudogene TRBV3-2) to TRBJ1-2; D is unclear. V was pared by 1 base and J by 7 bases, with 7 bases between. The V gene's germline CDR1 is LGHDT and CDR2 YNNKEL (reference sequence). The CDR3 covers 12 residues. The CDR3 spells CASSQAYGGYTF. CDR3 DNA sequence: TGTGCCAGCAGCCAAGCCTACGGTGGCTACACCTTC.